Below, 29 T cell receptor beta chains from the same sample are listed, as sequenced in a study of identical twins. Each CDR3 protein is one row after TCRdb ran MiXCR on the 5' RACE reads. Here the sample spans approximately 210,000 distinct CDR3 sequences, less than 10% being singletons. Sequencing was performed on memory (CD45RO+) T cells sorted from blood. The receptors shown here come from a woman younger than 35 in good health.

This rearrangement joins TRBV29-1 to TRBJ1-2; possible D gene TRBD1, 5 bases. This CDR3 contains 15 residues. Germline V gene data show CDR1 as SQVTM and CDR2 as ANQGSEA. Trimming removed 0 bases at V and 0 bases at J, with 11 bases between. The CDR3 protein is CSVEEMGRTNYGYTF. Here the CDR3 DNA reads TGCAGCGTTGAAGAAATGGGACGGACTAACTATGGCTACACCTTC.

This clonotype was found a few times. The CDR3 loop is CASTWGWADNEQFF. In nucleotides, the CDR3 is TGTGCCAGTACCTGGGGGTGGGCGGACAATGAGCAGTTCTTC. V is TRBV19 and J is TRBJ2-1; D may be TRBD1 or TRBD2 (5 bases each). V lost 7 bases and J 5 bases, leaving 15 bases between the germline ends. Germline assignment: CDR1 LNHDA and CDR2 SQIVND (reference sequence). This CDR3 comprises 14 residues.

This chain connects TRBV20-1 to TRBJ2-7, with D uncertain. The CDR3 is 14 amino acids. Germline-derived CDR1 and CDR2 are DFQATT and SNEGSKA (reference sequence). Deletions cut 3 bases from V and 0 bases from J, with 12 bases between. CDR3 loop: CSASPRIASYEQYF. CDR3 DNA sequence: TGCAGTGCTAGCCCCAGGATCGCCTCCTACGAGCAGTACTTC.

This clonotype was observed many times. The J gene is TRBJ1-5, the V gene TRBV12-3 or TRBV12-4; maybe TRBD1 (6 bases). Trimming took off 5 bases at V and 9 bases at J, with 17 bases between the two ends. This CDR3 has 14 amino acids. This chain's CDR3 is CASSNARGVVPQHF. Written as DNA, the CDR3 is TGTGCCAGCAGTAATGCCAGGGGTGTGGTGCCCCAGCATTTT.

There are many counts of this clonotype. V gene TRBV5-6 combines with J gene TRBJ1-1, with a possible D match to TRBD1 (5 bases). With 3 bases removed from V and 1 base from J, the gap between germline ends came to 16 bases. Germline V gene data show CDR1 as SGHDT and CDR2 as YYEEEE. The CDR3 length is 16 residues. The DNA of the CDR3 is TGTGCCAGCAGCTCCCGTGGGGCAGTCGGGAACACTGAAGCTTTCTTT. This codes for CASSSRGAVGNTEAFF.

CDR3 coding DNA: TGTGCCACCAGCAGATTCCGACAGGGCCCGGGGACCGGGGAGCTGTTTTTT. It yields the protein CATSRFRQGPGTGELFF. This chain connects TRBV15 to TRBJ2-2; 7 bases map to TRBD1. The CDR3 loop spans 17 amino acids. From germline, CDR1 is LNHNV and CDR2 YYDKDF (reference sequence). The V gene end was trimmed by 2 bases and the J gene end by 5 bases; junction bases not matched to a gene: 11.

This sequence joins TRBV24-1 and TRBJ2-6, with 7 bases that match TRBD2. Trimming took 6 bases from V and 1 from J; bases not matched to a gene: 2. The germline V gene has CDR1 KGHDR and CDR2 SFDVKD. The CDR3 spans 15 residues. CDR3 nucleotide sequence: TGTGCCACCAGTCCCGGGGGGTCTGGGGCCAACGTCCTGACTTTC. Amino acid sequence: CATSPGGSGANVLTF.

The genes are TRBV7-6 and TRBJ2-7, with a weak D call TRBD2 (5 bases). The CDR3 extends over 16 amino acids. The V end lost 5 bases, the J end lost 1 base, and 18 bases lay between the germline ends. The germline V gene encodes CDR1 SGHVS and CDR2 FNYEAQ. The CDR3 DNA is TGTGCCAGCAGCCTTTCAGGTAGCGCGCGATCCTACGAGCAGTACTTC. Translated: CASSLSGSARSYEQYF.

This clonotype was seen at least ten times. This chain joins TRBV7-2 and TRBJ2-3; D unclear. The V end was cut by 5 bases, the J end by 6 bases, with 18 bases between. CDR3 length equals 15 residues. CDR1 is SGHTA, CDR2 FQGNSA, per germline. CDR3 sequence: CASSPPGRHLDTQYF. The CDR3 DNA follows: TGTGCCAGCAGCCCCCCCGGGCGCCACCTGGATACGCAGTATTTT.

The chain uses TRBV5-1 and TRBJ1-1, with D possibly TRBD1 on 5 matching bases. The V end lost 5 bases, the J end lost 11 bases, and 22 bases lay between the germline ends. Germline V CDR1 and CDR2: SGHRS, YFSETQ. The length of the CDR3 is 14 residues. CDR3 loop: CASSSGAGEGQAFF. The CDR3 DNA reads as TGCGCCAGCAGTTCCGGGGCTGGGGAGGGGCAGGCTTTCTTT.

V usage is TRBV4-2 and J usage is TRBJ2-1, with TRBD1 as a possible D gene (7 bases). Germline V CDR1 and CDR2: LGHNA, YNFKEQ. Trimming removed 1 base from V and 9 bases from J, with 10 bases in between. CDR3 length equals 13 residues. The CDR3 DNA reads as TGTGCCAGCAGCCAAGTTCAGGGGGGTGAGCAGTTCTTC. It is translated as CASSQVQGGEQFF.

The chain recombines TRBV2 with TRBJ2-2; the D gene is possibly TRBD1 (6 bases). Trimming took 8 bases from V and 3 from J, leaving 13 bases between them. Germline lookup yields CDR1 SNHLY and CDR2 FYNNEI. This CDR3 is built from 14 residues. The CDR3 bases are TGTGCCAGCGGCCGACAGGTGGACACCGGGGAGCTGTTTTTT. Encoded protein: CASGRQVDTGELFF.

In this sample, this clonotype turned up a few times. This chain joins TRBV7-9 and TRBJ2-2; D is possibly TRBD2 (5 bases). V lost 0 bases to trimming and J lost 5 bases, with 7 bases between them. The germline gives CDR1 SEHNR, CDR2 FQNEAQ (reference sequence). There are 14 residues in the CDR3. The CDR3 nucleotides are TGTGCCAGCAGCTTAGCGACTACTACCGGGGAGCTGTTTTTT. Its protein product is CASSLATTTGELFF.

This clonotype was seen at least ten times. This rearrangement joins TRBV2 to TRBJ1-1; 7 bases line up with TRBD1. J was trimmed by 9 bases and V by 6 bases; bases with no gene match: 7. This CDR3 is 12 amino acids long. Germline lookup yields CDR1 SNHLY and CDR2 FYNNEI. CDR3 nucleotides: TGTGCCAGCAGAGTCGGGACAGATAAAGCTTTCTTT. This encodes CASRVGTDKAFF.

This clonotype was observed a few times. CDR3 in amino acids: CASSPDRQETQYF. The CDR3 DNA reads TGTGCCAGCAGCCCGGACAGACAAGAGACCCAGTACTTC. The genes are TRBV7-8 and TRBJ2-5; maybe TRBD1 (6 bases). Trimming pared 5 bases from V and 2 bases from J, leaving 9 bases between. The CDR3 is made up of 13 amino acids. Germline CDR1 reads SGHVS; CDR2 reads FQNEAQ.

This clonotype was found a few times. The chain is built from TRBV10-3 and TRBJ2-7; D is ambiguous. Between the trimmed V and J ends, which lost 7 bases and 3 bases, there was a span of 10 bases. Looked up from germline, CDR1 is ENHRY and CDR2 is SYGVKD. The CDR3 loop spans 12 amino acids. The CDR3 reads CAIISDNYEQYF. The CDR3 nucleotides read TGTGCCATCATTTCAGACAACTACGAGCAGTACTTC.

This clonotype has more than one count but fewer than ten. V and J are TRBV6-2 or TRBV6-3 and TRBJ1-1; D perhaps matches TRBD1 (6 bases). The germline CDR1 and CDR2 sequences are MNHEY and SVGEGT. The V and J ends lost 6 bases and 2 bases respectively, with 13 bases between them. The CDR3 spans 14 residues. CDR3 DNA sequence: TGTGCCAGCAGCGTGGCAGGGGTAAACACTGAAGCTTTCTTT. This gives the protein CASSVAGVNTEAFF.

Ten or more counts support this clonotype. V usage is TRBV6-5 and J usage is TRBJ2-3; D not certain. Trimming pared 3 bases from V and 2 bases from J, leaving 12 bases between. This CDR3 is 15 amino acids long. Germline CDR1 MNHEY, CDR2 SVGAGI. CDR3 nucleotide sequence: TGTGCCAGCAGTTATTTTTCGGGCCACACAGATACGCAGTATTTT. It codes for CASSYFSGHTDTQYF.

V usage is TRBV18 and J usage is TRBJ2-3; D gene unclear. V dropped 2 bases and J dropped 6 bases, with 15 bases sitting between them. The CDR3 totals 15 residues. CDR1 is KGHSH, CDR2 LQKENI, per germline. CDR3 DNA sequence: TGTGCCAGCTCACCAGGGGTCGCAGCTGGGGATACGCAGTATTTT. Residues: CASSPGVAAGDTQYF. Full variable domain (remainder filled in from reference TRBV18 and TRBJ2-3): NAGVMQNPRHLVRRRGQEARLRCSPMKGHSHVYWYRQLPEEGLKFMVYLQKENIIDESGMPKERFSAEFPKEGPSILRIQQVVRGDSAAYFCASSPGVAAGDTQYFGPGTRLTVL.

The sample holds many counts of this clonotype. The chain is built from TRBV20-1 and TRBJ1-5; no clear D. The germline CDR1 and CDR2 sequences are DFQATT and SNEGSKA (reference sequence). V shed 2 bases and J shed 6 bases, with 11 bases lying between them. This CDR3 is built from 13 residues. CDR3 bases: TGCAGTGCTAGATCTCCGGGAGGTCAGCCCCAGCATTTT. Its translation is CSARSPGGQPQHF.

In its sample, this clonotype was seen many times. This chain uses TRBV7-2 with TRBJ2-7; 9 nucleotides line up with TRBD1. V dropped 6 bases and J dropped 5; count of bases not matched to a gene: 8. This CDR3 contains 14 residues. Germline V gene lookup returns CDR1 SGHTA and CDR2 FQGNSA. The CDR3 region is CASSPGDRVDEQYF. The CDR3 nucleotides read TGTGCCAGCAGTCCAGGGGACAGGGTCGACGAGCAGTACTTC.

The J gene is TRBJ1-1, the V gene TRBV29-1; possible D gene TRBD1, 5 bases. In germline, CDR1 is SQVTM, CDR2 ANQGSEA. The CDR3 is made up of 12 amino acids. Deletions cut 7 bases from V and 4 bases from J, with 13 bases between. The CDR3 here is CSGALGGTEAFF. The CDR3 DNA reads TGCAGCGGTGCCCTCGGGGGCACTGAAGCTTTCTTT. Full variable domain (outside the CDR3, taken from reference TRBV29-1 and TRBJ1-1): SAVISQKPSRDICQRGTSLTIQCQVDSQVTMMFWYRQQPGQSLTLIATANQGSEATYESGFVIDKFPISRPNLTFSTLTVSNMSPEDSSIYLCSGALGGTEAFFGQGTRLTVV.

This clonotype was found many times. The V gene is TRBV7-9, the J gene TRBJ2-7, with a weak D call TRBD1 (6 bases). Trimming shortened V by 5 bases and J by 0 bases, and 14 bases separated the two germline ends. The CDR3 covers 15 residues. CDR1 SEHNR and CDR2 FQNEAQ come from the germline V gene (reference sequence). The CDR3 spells CASSPRGGPSYEQYF. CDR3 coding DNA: TGTGCCAGCAGCCCCAGGGGTGGCCCCTCCTACGAGCAGTACTTC.

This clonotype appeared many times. CDR3 loop: CASSQVRGYNEQFF. DNA of the CDR3: TGTGCCAGCAGCCAAGTAAGAGGCTACAATGAGCAGTTCTTC. The rearrangement joins TRBV3-1 to TRBJ2-1; no clear D. The CDR3 has 14 residues. Germline loops: CDR1 LGHDT, CDR2 YNNKEL (reference sequence). V lost 1 base, J lost 3 bases, and 7 bases lay in between.

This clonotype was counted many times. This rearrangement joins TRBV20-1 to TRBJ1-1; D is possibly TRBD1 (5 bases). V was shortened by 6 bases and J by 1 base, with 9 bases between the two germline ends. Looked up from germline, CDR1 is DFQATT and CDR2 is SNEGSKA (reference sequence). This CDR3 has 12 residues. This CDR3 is CSARTGNTEAFF. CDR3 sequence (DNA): TGCAGTGCCAGAACAGGGAACACTGAAGCTTTCTTT.

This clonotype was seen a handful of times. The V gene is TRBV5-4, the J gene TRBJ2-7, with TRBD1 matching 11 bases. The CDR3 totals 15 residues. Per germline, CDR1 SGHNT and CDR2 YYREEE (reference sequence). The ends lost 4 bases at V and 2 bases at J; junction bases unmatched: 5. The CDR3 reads CASSPGTGGAYEQYF. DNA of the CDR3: TGTGCCAGCAGCCCCGGGACAGGGGGGGCCTACGAGCAGTACTTC.

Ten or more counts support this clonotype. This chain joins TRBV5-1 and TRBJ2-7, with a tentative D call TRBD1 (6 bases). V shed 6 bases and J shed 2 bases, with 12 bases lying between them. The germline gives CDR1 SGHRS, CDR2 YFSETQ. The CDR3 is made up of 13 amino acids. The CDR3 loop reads CASNRDNTYEQYF. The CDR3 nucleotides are TGCGCCAGCAACCGGGACAATACCTACGAGCAGTACTTC.

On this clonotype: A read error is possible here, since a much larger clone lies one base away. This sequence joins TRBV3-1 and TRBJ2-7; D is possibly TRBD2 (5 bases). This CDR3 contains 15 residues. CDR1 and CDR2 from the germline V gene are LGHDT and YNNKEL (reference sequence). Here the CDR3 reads CATSRIKDSEYEQYF. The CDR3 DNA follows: TGTGCCACCAGCCGAATAAAGGATAGCGAGTACGAGCAGTACTTC.

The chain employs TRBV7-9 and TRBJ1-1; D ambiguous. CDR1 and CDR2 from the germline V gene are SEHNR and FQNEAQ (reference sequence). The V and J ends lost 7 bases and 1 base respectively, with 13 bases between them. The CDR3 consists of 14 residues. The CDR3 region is CASIPHMANTEAFF. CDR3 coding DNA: TGTGCCAGCATCCCGCACATGGCGAACACTGAAGCTTTCTTT.